What follows is one TCR beta chain and its context. Its antigen has not been determined. One base away there is no much larger clone; base qualities are not given. These data originate in a study of type 1 regulatory T cells (dated by TCRdb to about 2021). Concerning the study at large: The study characterized an in vitro protocol that generated a Tr1-enriched, alloantigen-specific CD4 T cell product named T-allo10. T-allo10 was being evaluated clinically in patients with hematological malignancies who were receiving allogeneic hematopoietic stem cell transplantation.

CDR1 and CDR2, per the germline V gene, are ENHRY and SYGVKD. Compared with germline, V lacks 6 bases and J lacks 4 bases; bases without a gene match: 11. Reading from cysteine to phenylalanine, the CDR3 counts 16 amino acids. The DNA shown is the 48-base CDR3, in frame from base 1. TCRdb lists the instrument as Illumina MiSeq. TCRdb trimmed the raw reads at Q25, called clones with MiXCR and kept productive beta chains. One record per CDR3 amino acid sequence lists the most common genes and DNA. Recorded for this sample are about 97,000 distinct CDR3 sequences; roughly 28% of them occurred a single time. The ten biggest clones cover approximately 2.2% of the sample.

Here the chain combines TRBV10-3 and TRBJ2-7; TRBD2 aligns with 11 central bases. This clonotype was sampled from a human donor in good health. The sample was CD4+ T cells, either the whole sample or a sorted fraction (not recorded which). The CDR3 is CAISTLAGARSYEQYF. In nucleotides, the sequence is TGTGCCATCAGCACACTAGCGGGAGCCCGCTCATACGAGCAGTACTTC.